Listed below are T cell receptor beta chains from one sample, sequenced in a study of CD8 T cells in Susac syndrome. One entry per CDR3 protein, called by TCRdb with MiXCR from the immunoSEQ multiplex PCR reads. This table holds about 160,000 distinct CDR3 sequences, around 96% found once. The source material was CD4+ T cells from PBMCs. Receptor source: a human donor with Susac syndrome. CDR3s include the opening cysteine and the closing phenylalanine or tryptophan. A D gene is named only where the DNA matches it firmly. Only part of the rows carry a size: once, few, many, or a class if the clone is expanded.

j_call,clone_size,d_call,v_call,cdr3_nt,cdr3_aa
TRBJ2-4,.,TRBD2,TRBV2,TGTGCCAGCAGTGATTCCGGGAGGACCATTCAGTACTTC,CASSDSGRTIQYF
TRBJ2-6,.,.,TRBV24-1,TGTGCCACCAGTGATCTCACAGGGTACGACGTCCTGACTTTC,CATSDLTGYDVLTF
TRBJ2-7,.,.,TRBV30,TGTGCCTGGAGGAAGAGCGGGCCTTCCTACGAGCAGTACTTC,CAWRKSGPSYEQYF
TRBJ2-7,.,.,TRBV27,TGTGCCAGCAGTGCAACACTTTTTCCGACCTACGAGCAGTACTTC,CASSATLFPTYEQYF
TRBJ2-5,.,.,TRBV2,TGTGCCAGCTTACTCCGGGGCAGGCAAGAGACCCAGTACTTC,CASLLRGRQETQYF
TRBJ2-5,.,.,TRBV7-3,TGTGCCAGCAGCTTACTCGGTGGGGCGTATGGGACCCAGTACTTC,CASSLLGGAYGTQYF
TRBJ1-6,.,.,TRBV9,TGTGCCAGCAGCGTAGGGGGTAAATCACCCCTCCACTTT,CASSVGGKSPLHF
TRBJ1-2,.,TRBD1,TRBV7-2,TGTGCCAGCAGCCCATCCTTGACAGGGCTTGGCTACACCTTC,CASSPSLTGLGYTF
TRBJ1-3,.,.,TRBV4-1,TGCGCCAGCAGCTACGGGGGACGGAGCTCTGGAAACACCATATATTTT,CASSYGGRSSGNTIYF
TRBJ2-1,.,TRBD2,TRBV29-1,TGCAGCGTTGTCGGGGGGGCTACCTGGGATGAGCAGTTCTTC,CSVVGGATWDEQFF
TRBJ2-7,once,.,TRBV10-3,TGTGCCATCAGCCCCGGGAGTACGGGCGAGCAGTACTTC,CAISPGSTGEQYF
TRBJ1-2,.,.,TRBV6-5,TGTGCCAGCAGTCGTACCACGGGCCATGGCTACACCTTC,CASSRTTGHGYTF
TRBJ2-5,.,.,TRBV27,TGTGCCAGCAGTTTAGGGTGGACAAGGTCCCGCAAAGAGACCCAGTACTTC,CASSLGWTRSRKETQYF
TRBJ1-5,.,.,TRBV4-2,TGTGCCAGCAGCCCAGGACCGAACAATCAGCCCCAGCATTTT,CASSPGPNNQPQHF
TRBJ1-1,.,.,TRBV29-1,TGCAGCGCTATACACCCGAACACTGAAGCTTTCTTT,CSAIHPNTEAFF
TRBJ1-4,.,.,TRBV13,TGTGCCAGCAGCTTAGGCCACAGCCAAGATGAAAAACTGTTTTTT,CASSLGHSQDEKLFF
TRBJ2-1,once,TRBD2,TRBV20-1,TGCAGTGCTAGTTGGCTAGCGGGGACGGGGAATGAGCAGTTCTTC,CSASWLAGTGNEQFF
TRBJ2-1,.,TRBD2,TRBV20-1,TGCAGTGCTAGCACTAGCGGGGGCGATATGCAGTTCTTC,CSASTSGGDMQFF
TRBJ1-1,.,.,TRBV20-1,TGCAGTGCTCCGTTAGGGGCGTTGAACACTGAAGCTTTCTTT,CSAPLGALNTEAFF
TRBJ1-4,.,TRBD1,TRBV2,TGTGCCACCGGAGACAGGGCAACTAATGAAAAACTGTTTTTT,CATGDRATNEKLFF
TRBJ2-3,.,.,TRBV28,TGTGCCAGCAAAACGGGACTCAGCACAGATACGCAGTATTTT,CASKTGLSTDTQYF
TRBJ1-5,.,.,TRBV20-1,TGCAGTGTTTCGACAGATAGCAATCAGCCCCAGCATTTT,CSVSTDSNQPQHF
TRBJ2-1,once,.,TRBV20-1,TGCAGTCCTCAAGGGACCCGCGGCCATAATGAGCAGTTCTTC,CSPQGTRGHNEQFF
TRBJ2-3,.,.,TRBV20-1,TGCAGTGCCGCCAATGTGGGGACCTCCACAGATACGCAGTATTTT,CSAANVGTSTDTQYF
TRBJ1-5,.,.,TRBV28,TGTGCCAGCAGTTCTACAGGGCAACAGCAGCCCCAGCATTTT,CASSSTGQQQPQHF
TRBJ2-1,.,.,TRBV18,TGTGCCAGCTCACCACGGGGCTTCGGTGAGCAGTTCTTC,CASSPRGFGEQFF
TRBJ2-5,.,.,TRBV11-2,TGTGCCAGCAGCTTAGAGCGAGCGGAGACCCAGTACTTC,CASSLERAETQYF
TRBJ2-3,.,TRBD1,TRBV29-1,TGCAGCGGAATAACAGGGGGCACAGATACGCAGTATTTT,CSGITGGTDTQYF
TRBJ2-5,.,.,TRBV29-1,TGCAGCGTCAAAGGGATAAACGGCCCGGAGGAGACCCAGTACTTC,CSVKGINGPEETQYF
TRBJ2-7,.,TRBD2,TRBV4-3,TGCGCCAGCAGCCAAGATCCTAGCGGGAGGGTCCCCTACGAGCAGTACTTC,CASSQDPSGRVPYEQYF
TRBJ2-5,.,.,TRBV14,TGTGCCAGCAGCCAGGACTACCAAGAGACCCAGTACTTC,CASSQDYQETQYF
TRBJ2-5,.,.,TRBV20-1,TGCAGTGCTAGAAGGGACGGGGAGACCCAGTACTTC,CSARRDGETQYF